The clone carrying this T cell receptor (beta chain) has only a few counts. This record belongs to a study of blood T cell repertoires in COVID-19. Sequenced by immunoSEQ multiplex PCR; TCRdb stores in-frame clones only, minus some. The table lists tens of thousands of clones, approximately 90% of them singletons. Sequenced: peripheral blood. The receptor comes from a woman of 80 years or more with active or convalescent COVID-19.

CDR3 sequence reads: CASSSEAAKPQHF. The CDR3 DNA is TGCGCCAGCAGCTCAGAAGCGGCTAAGCCCCAGCATTTT. The chain links TRBV10-2 to TRBJ1-5; D is ambiguous. Germline assignment: CDR1 WSHSY and CDR2 SAAADI. This CDR3 has 13 residues. With 6 bases removed from V and 8 bases from J, the gap between germline ends came to 14 bases.